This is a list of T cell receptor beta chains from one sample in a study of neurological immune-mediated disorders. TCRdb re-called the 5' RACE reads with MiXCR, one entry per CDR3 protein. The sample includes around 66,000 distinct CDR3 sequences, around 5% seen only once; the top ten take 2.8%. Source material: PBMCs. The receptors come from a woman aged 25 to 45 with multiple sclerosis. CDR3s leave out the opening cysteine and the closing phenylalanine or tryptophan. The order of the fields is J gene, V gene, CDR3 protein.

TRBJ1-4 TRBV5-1 ASSLTQGVEKLF
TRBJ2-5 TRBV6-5 ASRGSGGTQETQY
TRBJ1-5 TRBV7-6 ASSSGQGAGQPQH
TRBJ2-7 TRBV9 ASSTQQGSRSYEQY
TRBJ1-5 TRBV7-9 ASSPDGYSNQPQH
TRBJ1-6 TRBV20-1 SARVWTGTDNSPLN
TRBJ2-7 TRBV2 ASSLRQGSYEQY
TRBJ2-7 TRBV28 ASSIDNYEQY
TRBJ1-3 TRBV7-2 ASSLGQAGNTIY
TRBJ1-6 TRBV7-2 ASSSRQGYYNSPLN
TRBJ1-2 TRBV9 ASSSRDRGGGNYGYT
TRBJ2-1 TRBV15 ATSRARDRDNEQF
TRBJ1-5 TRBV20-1 SARGQGAKVQPQH
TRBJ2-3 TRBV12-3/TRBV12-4 ASSLTSGGGTDTQY
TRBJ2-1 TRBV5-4 ASSPDQRSNEQF
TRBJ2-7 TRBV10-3 AISPGAGFSYEQY
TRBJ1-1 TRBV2 ASSLYGQGGTEAF
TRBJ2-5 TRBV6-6 ASSLPVRGGLETQY
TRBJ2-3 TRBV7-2 ASSLGLTGGSQY
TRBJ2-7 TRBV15 ATSRDVESGQY
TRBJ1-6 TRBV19 ASSTRADNSPLN
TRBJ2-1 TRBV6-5 ASRAPVGGGVREQF
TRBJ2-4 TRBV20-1 SASLEMKGIQY
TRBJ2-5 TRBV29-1 SVPGGPSAQY
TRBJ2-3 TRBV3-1 ASSQGRAYTQY
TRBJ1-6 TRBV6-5 ATWGGNSPLN
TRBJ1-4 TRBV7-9 ASSPEKLF
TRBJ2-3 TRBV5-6 ASSLELAGGTDTQY
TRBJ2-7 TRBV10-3 AISSGYEQY